A single sample gave rise to the 16 T cell receptor beta chains below, sequenced in a study of spatial heterogeneity in lung cancer. Findings and limits, study-wide: Tumoral mutation counts were tracked by counts of expanded intratumoral alpha and beta TCRs.

Indicated time point: sample taken at primary tumor resection. Their antigens are not known. TCRdb re-called the 5' RACE reads with MiXCR, one entry per CDR3 protein. Of about 3,100 distinct CDR3 sequences in the sample, less than 14% were seen once. The starting material was lung tumor tissue, obtained at surgery. The receptors shown here come from a male donor with early-stage non-small cell lung cancer.

This clonotype is judged medium-sized. This beta chain appears as a stray read in a library generated for alpha chains; its size is not informative. The chain joins TRBV6-5 to TRBJ2-7, with 8 bases aligning to TRBD1. CDR1 and CDR2 from the germline V gene are MNHEY and SVGAGI. The CDR3 contains 14 residues. V gave up 4 bases and J gave up 6 bases; unmatched junction bases: 8. The CDR3 reads CASSFRTGSGEQYF. The CDR3 bases are TGTGCCAGCAGTTTCCGGACAGGGTCAGGCGAGCAGTACTTC.

Comment on this clonotype: This beta chain is an unintended read in a library built for alpha chains; its size means little. The V gene is TRBV5-4, the J gene TRBJ2-2; either TRBD1 or TRBD2 may fit D (5 bases each). With 4 bases removed from V and 3 bases from J, the gap between germline ends came to 13 bases. The CDR3 loop spans 15 amino acids. Looked up from germline, CDR1 is SGHNT and CDR2 is YYREEE (reference sequence). CDR3 coding DNA: TGTGCCAGCAGCCCGCCGGGACGGTACACCGGGGAGCTGTTTTTT. Encoded protein: CASSPPGRYTGELFF.

In its sample, this clonotype ranks as medium-sized. The library was built for alpha chains, so this beta chain is an off-target read and its size means little. The chain uses TRBV5-6 and TRBJ1-5, with 10 bases aligning to TRBD1. Unmatched junction bases numbered 7, after V lost 3 bases and J lost 4 bases. The V gene's germline CDR1 is SGHDT and CDR2 YYEEEE. The CDR3 runs to 16 residues. The CDR3 loop is CASSSGTGVGNQPQHF. In nucleotides, the CDR3 is TGTGCCAGCAGCTCCGGGACAGGGGTGGGTAATCAGCCCCAGCATTTT.

Relative to its sample, this clonotype is medium-sized. In a library made to pick up alpha chains, this beta chain is a stray read with a size that means little. The chain couples TRBV6-2 or TRBV6-3 to TRBJ1-4; tentatively, D is TRBD1 (6 bases). The CDR3 runs 14 residues. Germline lookup yields CDR1 MNHEY and CDR2 SVGEGT. Trimming took 7 bases from V and 8 from J, leaving 17 bases between them. The CDR3 nucleotides are TGTGCCAGCACCGAATCCCCAGGGGTGGAAAAACTGTTTTTT. This translates into CASTESPGVEKLFF.

The table lists this clonotype with many counts. Within a library made for alpha chains, this beta chain is off target, and its count is uninformative. The CDR3 spells CATKGLTNTEAFF. The CDR3 nucleotides are TGTGCCACCAAAGGGCTAACGAACACTGAAGCTTTCTTT. The rearrangement joins TRBV7-9 to TRBJ1-1; D uncertain. Trimming shortened V by 10 bases and J by 1 base, and 13 bases separated the two germline ends. This CDR3 comprises 13 residues. From germline, CDR1 is SEHNR and CDR2 FQNEAQ (reference sequence). The full variable domain, completed using reference TRBV7-9 and TRBJ1-1, is DTGVSQNPRHKITKRGQNVTFRCDPISEHNRLYWYRQTLGQGPEFLTYFQNEAQLEKSRLLSDRFSAERPKGSFSTLEIQRTEQGDSAMYLCATKGLTNTEAFFGQGTRLTVV.

Judged by abundance, this clonotype is large. The size of this beta chain means little, since it is a stray read in a library made for alpha chains. The V and J genes are TRBV20-1 and TRBJ2-7, with 8 nucleotides matching TRBD1. The CDR3 is made up of 13 amino acids. The germline gives CDR1 DFQATT, CDR2 SNEGSKA (reference sequence). After removal of 4 bases from V and 3 bases from J, the junction contained 5 bases not matched to a gene. The DNA of the CDR3 is TGCAGTGCTACCCCGGGACAGGTCTACGAGCAGTACTTC. Translation gives CSATPGQVYEQYF.

As concerns this clonotype: Since it is a stray read in a library aimed at alpha chains, this beta chain has a size that is not meaningful. The chain recombines TRBV4-2 with TRBJ2-1; 8 bases match TRBD1. CDR3 size: 15 residues. Germline CDR1 reads LGHNA; CDR2 reads YNFKEQ. The junction had 2 bases not matched to a gene; V was cut back by 1 base and J by 3 bases. CDR3 DNA sequence: TGTGCCAGCAGCCAAGTAACAGGGGGCTACAATGAGCAGTTCTTC. Residues: CASSQVTGGYNEQFF.

This clonotype was recorded at least ten times. A library made for alpha chains picked up this beta chain off target, so its size means little. This chain connects TRBV7-6 to TRBJ1-3, with a tentative D call TRBD1 (6 bases). CDR1 and CDR2 from the germline V gene are SGHVS and FNYEAQ. The CDR3 totals 14 residues. V gave up 6 bases and J gave up 4 bases, with 13 bases separating them. Here the CDR3 DNA reads TGTGCCAGCAGGGGGGCAGGGGCAGGAAACACCATATATTTT. This gives the protein CASRGAGAGNTIYF.

This clonotype is judged medium-sized. Because this beta chain is a stray read in a library intended to capture alpha chains, its abundance should not be given much weight. The chain employs TRBV18 and TRBJ1-1; D call uncertain. Looked up from germline, CDR1 is KGHSH and CDR2 is LQKENI. CDR3 length: 14 amino acids. The ends were cut back, 3 bases at V and 1 base at J, with 9 bases in the middle. CDR3: CASSPFVENTEAFF. The CDR3 DNA follows: TGTGCCAGCTCACCCTTTGTCGAGAACACTGAAGCTTTCTTT.

By sample fraction, this clonotype is medium-sized. The size of this beta chain means little, since it is a stray read in a library made for alpha chains. The V gene is TRBV14, the J gene TRBJ2-3; 10 bases line up with TRBD2. Trimming cost V 3 bases and J 2 bases; bases outside gene matches: 5. This CDR3 has 16 amino acids. The V gene's germline CDR1 is SGHDN and CDR2 FVKESK. CDR3: CASSQGSGGYTDTQYF. DNA for the CDR3: TGTGCCAGCAGCCAGGGTAGCGGGGGGTACACAGATACGCAGTATTTT.

This clonotype is labeled as medium-sized. Since it is a stray read in a library aimed at alpha chains, this beta chain has a size that is not meaningful. The rearrangement links TRBV7-3 to TRBJ2-3; 9 bases map to TRBD2. The J segment lost 1 base and the V segment lost 5 bases, leaving 7 bases of the junction unmatched. The CDR3 covers 16 residues. CDR1 SGHTA and CDR2 FQGTGA come from the germline V gene. The CDR3 DNA is TGTGCCAGCAGCCAGGGGCTAGCGGGGCGCACAGATACGCAGTATTTT. It is translated as CASSQGLAGRTDTQYF.

This clonotype was recorded many times. This beta chain slipped into a library made for alpha chains as a stray read, so its size is not meaningful. This chain connects TRBV28 to TRBJ2-7; D remains unclear. V shed 5 bases and J shed 3 bases, with 5 bases lying between them. CDR1 and CDR2 (germline): MDHEN, SYDVKM. The CDR3 is made up of 11 amino acids. In DNA, the CDR3 is TGTGCCAGCAGTAAGTTCTACGAGCAGTACTTC. This translates into CASSKFYEQYF.

Turning to this clonotype: Since it is a stray read in a library aimed at alpha chains, this beta chain has a size that is not meaningful. V and J are TRBV6-5 and TRBJ1-2; D unresolved. The CDR3 runs 13 residues. The ends were cut back, 0 bases at V and 7 bases at J, with 9 bases in the middle. Germline loops: CDR1 MNHEY, CDR2 SVGAGI. The CDR3 DNA reads as TGTGCCAGCAGTTACTCGAGATCGGCTGGCTACACCTTC. It translates to CASSYSRSAGYTF.

In its sample, this clonotype ranks as medium-sized. This beta chain appears as a stray read in a library generated for alpha chains; its size is not informative. The chain is built from TRBV2 and TRBJ2-2; D remains ambiguous. Trimming removed 6 bases at V and 5 bases at J, with 10 bases between. CDR3 length equals 13 residues. Germline CDR1 reads SNHLY; CDR2 reads FYNNEI. DNA of the CDR3: TGTGCCAGCAGCTATACAGAAACCGGGGAGCTGTTTTTT. This gives the protein CASSYTETGELFF. The full variable domain, with the rest looked up from reference TRBV2 and TRBJ2-2, is EPEVTQTPSHQVTQMGQEVILRCVPISNHLYFYWYRQILGQKVEFLVSFYNNEISEKSEIFDDQFSVERPDGSNFTLKIRSTKLEDSAMYFCASSYTETGELFFGEGSRLTVL.

This clonotype counts as medium-sized. The library was built for alpha chains, so this beta chain is an off-target read and its size means little. The genes are TRBV18 and TRBJ2-1, with D unclear. Germline V gene lookup returns CDR1 KGHSH and CDR2 LQKENI. The CDR3 length is 16 residues. The V gene lost 5 bases and the J gene lost 0 bases, with 14 bases spanning the gap. As DNA, the CDR3 is TGTGCCAGCTCAGCCGGTCAGGCCAGCTCCTACAATGAGCAGTTCTTC. Protein product: CASSAGQASSYNEQFF.

Relative to its sample, this clonotype is medium-sized. With the library built for alpha chains, this beta chain is off target and its frequency is not meaningful. This rearrangement joins TRBV18 to TRBJ2-7; 7 nucleotides line up with TRBD1. Trimming removed 4 bases from V and 2 bases from J; junction bases left unmatched: 5. The CDR3 covers 14 residues. From germline, CDR1 is KGHSH and CDR2 LQKENI. This CDR3 is CASSQGAQTYEQYF. As DNA, the CDR3 is TGTGCCAGCTCACAGGGGGCACAAACCTACGAGCAGTACTTC.